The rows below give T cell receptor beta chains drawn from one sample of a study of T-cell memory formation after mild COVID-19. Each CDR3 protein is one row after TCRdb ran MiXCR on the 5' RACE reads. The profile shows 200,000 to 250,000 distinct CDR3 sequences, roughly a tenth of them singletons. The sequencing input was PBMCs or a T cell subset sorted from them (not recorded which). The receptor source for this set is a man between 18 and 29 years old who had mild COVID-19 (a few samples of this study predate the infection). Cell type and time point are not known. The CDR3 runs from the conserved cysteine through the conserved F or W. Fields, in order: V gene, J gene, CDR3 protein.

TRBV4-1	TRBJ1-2	CASSQRSRGGREDYTF
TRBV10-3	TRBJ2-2	CAISEPAGVTGELFF
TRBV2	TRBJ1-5	CASSGAWGNSNQPQHF
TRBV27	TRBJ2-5	CASSLTPPGAETQYF
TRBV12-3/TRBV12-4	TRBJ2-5	CASTTFGGGETQYF
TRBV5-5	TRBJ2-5	CASSSLTGEETQYF
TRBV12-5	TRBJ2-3	CASAQTTGDYTDTQYF
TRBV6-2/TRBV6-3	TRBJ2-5	CASSGPGGTQYF
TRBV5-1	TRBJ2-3	CASSPGQGARTDTQYF
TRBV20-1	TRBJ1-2	CSARSGLRHGYTF
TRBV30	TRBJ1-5	CAWSGGSGQPQHF
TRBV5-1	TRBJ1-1	CASSLSRGWGGNTEAFF
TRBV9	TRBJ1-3	CASSGSGGRPGNTIYF
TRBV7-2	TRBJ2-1	CASSLQGSVGLNNEQFF
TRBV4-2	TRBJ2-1	CASSRHGTGPNEQFF
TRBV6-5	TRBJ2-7	CASSPGLAREQYF
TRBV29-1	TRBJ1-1	CSVGVGWNTEAFF
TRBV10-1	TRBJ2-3	CASSGITDTQYF
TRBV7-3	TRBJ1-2	CASSRSGTGYGYTF
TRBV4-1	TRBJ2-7	CASSQGRTALRPYEQYF
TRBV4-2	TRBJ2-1	CASSIPEIAGAREQFF
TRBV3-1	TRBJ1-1	CASSPRVTSAEAFF
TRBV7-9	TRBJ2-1	CASGGAGGENEQFF
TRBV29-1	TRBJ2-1	CSVAATYNEQFF
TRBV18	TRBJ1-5	CASSPGWGTTVAQHF
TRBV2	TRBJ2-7	CASRASGRPYEQYF
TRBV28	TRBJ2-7	CASSSSGTGGYEQYF
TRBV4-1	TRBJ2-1	CASSQGLSSYNEQFF
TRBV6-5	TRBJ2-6	CASSINAPGFYSGANVLTF
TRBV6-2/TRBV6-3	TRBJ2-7	CASSYPPERGGLEQYF
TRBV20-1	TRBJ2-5	CSARLQGSETQYF
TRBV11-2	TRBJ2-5	CASSFGGPQETQYF
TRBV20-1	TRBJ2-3	CSAKPLTRADTQYF
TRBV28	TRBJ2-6	CASSRTGAGANVLTF
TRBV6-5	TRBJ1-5	CASRTDRRGQPQHF
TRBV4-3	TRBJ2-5	CASSQDGGEETQYF
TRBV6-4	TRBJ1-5	CASSAEDRGGQPQHF
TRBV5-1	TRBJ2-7	CASSLDSDSYEQYF
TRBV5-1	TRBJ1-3	CASSSGAPGNTIYF
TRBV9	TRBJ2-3	CASSFAGTLGDTQYF
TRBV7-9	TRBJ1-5	CASSGGGASNQPQHF
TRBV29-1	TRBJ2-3	CSVGGGQGTDTQYF
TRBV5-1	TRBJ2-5	CASSPGMTETQYF
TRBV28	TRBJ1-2	CASLGLSGGNYGYTF
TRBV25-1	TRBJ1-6	CASSAGTGGSPLHF
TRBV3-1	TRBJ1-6	CASSQLTGLSYNSPLHF
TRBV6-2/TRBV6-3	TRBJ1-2	CASSYPKGAHGYTF
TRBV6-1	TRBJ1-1	CASTLEIGGIFF
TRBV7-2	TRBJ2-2	CASTQGGTGELFF
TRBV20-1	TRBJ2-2	CSARSSPENTGELFF
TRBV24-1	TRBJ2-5	CATSDSSGGARETQYF
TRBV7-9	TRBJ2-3	CASSPTDGGTDTQYF
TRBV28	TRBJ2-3	CASSPLGSVTDTQYF